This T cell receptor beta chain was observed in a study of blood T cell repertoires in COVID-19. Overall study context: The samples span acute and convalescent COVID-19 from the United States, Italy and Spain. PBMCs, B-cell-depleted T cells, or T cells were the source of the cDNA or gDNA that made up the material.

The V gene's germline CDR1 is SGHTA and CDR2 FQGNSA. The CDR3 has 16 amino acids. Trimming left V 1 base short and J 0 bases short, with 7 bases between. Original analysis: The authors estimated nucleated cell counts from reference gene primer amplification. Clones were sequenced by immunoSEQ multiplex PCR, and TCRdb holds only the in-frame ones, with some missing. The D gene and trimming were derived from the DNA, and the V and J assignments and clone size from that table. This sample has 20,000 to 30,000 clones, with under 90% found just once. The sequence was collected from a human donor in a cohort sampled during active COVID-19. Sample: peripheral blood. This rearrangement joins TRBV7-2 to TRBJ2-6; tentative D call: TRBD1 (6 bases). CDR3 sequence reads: CASSLGGGSGANVLTF. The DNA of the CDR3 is TGTGCCAGCAGCTTAGGAGGGGGCTCTGGGGCCAACGTCCTGACTTTC. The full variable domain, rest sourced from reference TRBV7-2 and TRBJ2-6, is GAGVSQSPSNKVTEKGKDVELRCDPISGHTALYWYRQSLGQGLEFLIYFQGNSAPDKSGLPSDRFSAERTGGSVSTLTIQRTQQEDSAVYLCASSLGGGSGANVLTFGAGSRLTVL.